These 20 T cell receptor beta chains share one sample of origin, sequenced in a study of Ad26.COV2.S vaccination and SARS-CoV-2 variants. Sequencing was performed with immunoSEQ multiplex PCR; in TCRdb, only in-frame clones are kept and a portion is missing. The data show about 680,000 clones, approximately 88% seen once. Regarding treatment: approximately 18 received Ad26.COV2.S at low or high dose, single or two shots; roughly 5 received placebo; per-sample allocation not given. Sample collection was performed on day 63 after the first vaccine or placebo injection. Sample: peripheral blood, taken in a trial of Ad26.COV2.S vaccine versus placebo. The source of these receptors is a person between 18 and 59 years old who received the Ad26.COV2.S COVID-19 vaccine or a placebo.

The chain uses TRBV19 and TRBJ1-2; TRBD1 matches 9 bases. V shed 6 bases and J 3 bases; nucleotides not matched to a gene: 8. CDR1 LNHDA and CDR2 SQIVND come from the germline V gene (reference sequence). The CDR3 loop spans 15 amino acids. In DNA, the CDR3 is TGTGCCAGTAGGGGGGAAAGGACAGGGGACTATGGCTACACCTTC. The encoded protein is CASRGERTGDYGYTF.

The chain employs TRBV2 and TRBJ1-1, with no clear D. This CDR3 spans 11 amino acids. Trimming took off 8 bases at V and 0 bases at J, with 4 bases between the two ends. Germline V gene sequence: CDR1 SNHLY, CDR2 FYNNEI. The CDR3 nucleotides read TGTGCCAGCCTATTGAACACTGAAGCTTTCTTT. Its translation: CASLLNTEAFF.

This clone was observed a single time. Other DNA sequences in this sample translate to the same CDR3. The chain combines TRBV4-3 with TRBJ1-3; TRBD1 might be the D (5 bases). Trimming pared 1 base from V and 4 bases from J, leaving 8 bases between. Germline CDR1 LGHNA, CDR2 YSLEER. The CDR3 consists of 14 residues. The DNA of the CDR3 is TGCGCCAGCAGCCAAGGCGACAGCGGAAACACCATATATTTT. It encodes CASSQGDSGNTIYF.

This chain joins TRBV12-3 or TRBV12-4 and TRBJ1-1, with D possibly being TRBD1 (5 bases). The CDR3 loop spans 12 amino acids. The germline V and J ends were trimmed by 6 bases and 6 bases, with 11 bases remaining between them. DNA for the CDR3: TGTGCCAGCAGCATAAGGGGACCTGAAGCTTTCTTT. It specifies CASSIRGPEAFF.

The chain employs TRBV7-9 and TRBJ2-3; 7 positions match TRBD2. The junction had 5 bases not matched to a gene; V was cut back by 5 bases and J by 0 bases. The CDR3 is 15 residues long. Germline V gene lookup returns CDR1 SEHNR and CDR2 FQNEAQ (reference sequence). This chain's CDR3 is CASSPGTTSTDTQYF. CDR3 in DNA: TGTGCCAGCAGCCCCGGGACTACTAGCACAGATACGCAGTATTTT.

J is TRBJ2-7 and V is TRBV5-1; D remains ambiguous. V lost 0 bases and J lost 0, with 10 bases in between. The CDR3 is 15 residues long. Germline V gene sequence: CDR1 SGHRS, CDR2 YFSETQ. CDR3: CASSLEASGSYEQYF. CDR3 coding DNA: TGCGCCAGCAGCTTGGAGGCCAGTGGCTCCTACGAGCAGTACTTC.

The gene calls are TRBV30 and TRBJ1-5; D possibly corresponds to TRBD1 (5 bases). The CDR3 has 14 residues. Trimming stripped 0 bases from V and 3 bases from J, with 9 bases between. The germline gives CDR1 GTSNPN, CDR2 SVGIG (reference sequence). The CDR3 region has the DNA TGTGCCTGGAGTGTCACAGGCGTCAATCAGCCCCAGCATTTT. Its protein is CAWSVTGVNQPQHF.

This chain joins TRBV7-9 and TRBJ2-3; maybe TRBD1 (6 bases). In germline, CDR1 is SEHNR, CDR2 FQNEAQ (reference sequence). CDR3 length: 13 residues. Trimming cost V 4 bases and J 3 bases, with 8 bases left between them. The CDR3 reads CASSSQGTDTQYF. CDR3 DNA sequence: TGTGCCAGCAGCTCTCAGGGGACAGATACGCAGTATTTT.

This clone has just one count. This rearrangement joins TRBV3-1 (or the pseudogene TRBV3-2) to TRBJ1-5; no clear D. This CDR3 spans 14 amino acids. Germline CDR1 is LGHDT and CDR2 is YNNKEL (reference sequence). The V gene lost 5 bases and the J gene lost 6 bases, with 14 bases spanning the gap. The CDR3 nucleotides are TGTGCCAGCAGCGAGGTAAAGGGTCGTCAGCCCCAGCATTTT. It is translated as CASSEVKGRQPQHF.

The sample holds one count of this clone. This chain links TRBV6-1 with TRBJ2-7; possible D gene TRBD2, 6 bases. V was clipped by 3 bases and J by 3 bases, with 12 bases between them. CDR3 length equals 14 residues. Germline CDR1 MNHNS, CDR2 SASEGT. DNA of the CDR3: TGTGCCAGCAGTGACGGGGGTGCCCTCTACGAGCAGTACTTC. Amino acid sequence: CASSDGGALYEQYF.

This clone was detected only once. The chain links TRBV3-1 (or the pseudogene TRBV3-2) to TRBJ1-4, with a tentative D call TRBD1 (6 bases). The V end was cut by 8 bases, the J end by 7 bases, with 17 bases between. The CDR3 extends over 14 amino acids. Germline CDR1 is LGHDT and CDR2 is YNNKEL (reference sequence). The CDR3: CASGGRGRGEKLFF. Here the CDR3 DNA reads TGTGCCAGCGGGGGCCGGGGGCGCGGTGAAAAACTGTTTTTT.

This clone was counted ten times or more. The rearrangement joins TRBV5-8 to TRBJ2-7; TRBD2 matches at 14 bases. V lost 0 bases to trimming and J lost 5 bases; unmatched junction nucleotides: 13. The CDR3 extends over 19 amino acids. Germline loops: CDR1 SGHTS, CDR2 YDEGEE. The CDR3 protein is CASSLEGPTSGRARDEQYF. DNA for the CDR3: TGTGCCAGCAGCTTGGAGGGGCCGACTAGCGGGAGGGCCAGAGACGAGCAGTACTTC.

This clone has only a few counts. The CDR3 here is CAISQTGNTGELFF. CDR3 in DNA: TGTGCCATCAGCCAGACAGGGAACACCGGGGAGCTGTTTTTT. The chain couples TRBV10-3 to TRBJ2-2; TRBD1 is a possible D gene (6 bases). The CDR3 contains 14 residues. The V and J ends lost 6 bases and 1 base respectively, with 9 bases between them. Germline CDR1 reads ENHRY; CDR2 reads SYGVKD.

The sample holds a few counts of this clone. The chain employs TRBV29-1 and TRBJ2-7; 14 bases are shared with TRBD2. The V segment lost 6 bases and the J segment 3 bases; nucleotides outside the gene matches: 10. The germline gives CDR1 SQVTM, CDR2 ANQGSEA. The CDR3 runs 16 residues. The CDR3 sequence: CSVYGTSGSGDYEQYF. As DNA, the CDR3 is TGCAGCGTCTACGGGACTAGCGGGAGTGGGGACTACGAGCAGTACTTC.

This rearrangement joins TRBV18 to TRBJ1-5; D uncertain. This CDR3 region has 13 residues. CDR1 KGHSH and CDR2 LQKENI come from the germline V gene. The ends were cut back, 5 bases at V and 4 bases at J, with 9 bases in the middle. The CDR3 DNA sequence: TGTGCCAGCTCATCCGACGGGAATCAGCCCCAGCATTTT. It yields the protein CASSSDGNQPQHF.

The rearrangement uses TRBV10-3 and TRBJ2-3, with D maybe TRBD2 (8 bases). The V gene's germline CDR1 is ENHRY and CDR2 SYGVKD. Trimming took off 11 bases at V and 3 bases at J, with 21 bases between the two ends. There are 15 residues in the CDR3. Here the CDR3 DNA reads TGTGCCCCAGGGGGTATAGCGGGAATAACAGATACGCAGTATTTT. Protein product: CAPGGIAGITDTQYF.

V is TRBV5-1 and J is TRBJ2-3; 8 bases agree with TRBD2. The junction had 8 bases not matched to a gene; V was cut back by 0 bases and J by 5 bases. CDR1 and CDR2 (germline): SGHRS, YFSETQ. The CDR3 is 16 residues long. The CDR3 nucleotides read TGCGCCAGCAGCTTGGACTCCAGCGGGGGATTAGATACGCAGTATTTT. Its translation: CASSLDSSGGLDTQYF.

The chain uses TRBV4-1 and TRBJ2-6; 8 bases map to TRBD1. Germline values: CDR1 MGHRA, CDR2 YSYEKL. The CDR3 loop spans 19 amino acids. Losses at the gene ends were 8 bases for V and 2 bases for J; bases not matched to a gene: 17. The CDR3 spells CASRHGAGGESAGANVLTF. The CDR3 region has the DNA TGCGCCAGCCGACATGGGGCAGGGGGCGAATCCGCTGGGGCCAACGTCCTGACTTTC.

On this clone: The sample holds other DNA sequences that translate to the same CDR3. The chain links TRBV18 to TRBJ2-7; 8 bases align to TRBD2. The trim removed 3 bases at V and 0 bases at J, leaving 1 base unmatched. Germline V gives CDR1 KGHSH, CDR2 LQKENI. The CDR3 is 14 amino acids. The CDR3 here is CASSPGTSSYEQYF. DNA for the CDR3: TGTGCCAGCTCACCCGGGACTAGCTCCTACGAGCAGTACTTC. The full variable domain, completed using reference TRBV18 and TRBJ2-7, is NAGVMQNPRHLVRRRGQEARLRCSPMKGHSHVYWYRQLPEEGLKFMVYLQKENIIDESGMPKERFSAEFPKEGPSILRIQQVVRGDSAAYFCASSPGTSSYEQYFGPGTRLTVT.

This chain uses TRBV27 with TRBJ2-7, with TRBD2 matching over 15 bases. Losses at the gene ends were 6 bases for V and 4 bases for J; bases not matched to a gene: 4. Germline V CDR1 and CDR2: MNHEY, SMNVEV (reference sequence). This CDR3 has 15 amino acids. The DNA of the CDR3 is TGTGCCAGCAGCGGGACTAGCGGGAGGTTTTACGAGCAGTACTTC. Translating gives CASSGTSGRFYEQYF.